This TCR beta chain is from a study of T cells in women clearing cervical HPV infection. At the level of the study: Controls' single incident HPV16 infection cleared within 12 months without precancer. Case blood drawn at lesion detection; control blood after infection cleared. HLA type could not be excluded as a confounder.

Concerning this clone itself: The read finishes 3 residues shy of the CDR3 end, and the germline J gene is used to complete it.

The V and J ends lost 3 bases and 4 bases, in that order; junction bases with no gene match: 5. CDR3 size: 15 residues. CDR1 is SGDLS and CDR2 is YYNGEE in the germline V gene. TCRdb's table, derived via immunoSEQ multiplex PCR, lists solely in-frame clones and lacks some. This table lists over 30,000 clones. The chain joins TRBV9 to TRBJ2-2; 8 bases are shared with TRBD2. The TCR sequence derives from a woman aged 18 to 75 with a cervical HPV16 infection that either progressed to CIN3+ or cleared (not recorded which). The sequencing sample was made of blood buffy coat. The sequenced part of the CDR3 DNA is TGTGCCAGCAGCGCAGGCGGGGGGCTCACCGGGGAG. This translates into CASSAGGGLTGE. In full, the CDR3 is CASSAGGGLTGELFF.